Each of the 31 T cell receptor beta chains below was sequenced from the same sample in a study of beta chain features in type 1 diabetes. Study results and caveats: TCRB CDR3 length was moderately but significantly reduced in all four CD4+ subsets of Type 1 diabetes patients.

Which antigens these TCRs recognize remains unknown. The entirety of the isolated RNA underwent reverse transcription, so expressed TCRB transcripts were sequenced. The protocol was immunoSEQ multiplex PCR, while the TCRdb copy is restricted to in-frame clones and leaves out a portion. Of 150,000 to 190,000 clones listed, under 13% are singletons. The sequenced sample was central memory CD4+ T cells from blood. The receptors originated from a man aged 25-45 years with type 1 diabetes.

The gene calls are TRBV5-1 and TRBJ2-2; D is unclear. Trimming cost V 4 bases and J 0 bases, with 13 bases left between them. The CDR3 extends over 16 amino acids. The V gene's germline CDR1 is SGHRS and CDR2 YFSETQ. The CDR3 protein is CASSPRAAANTGELFF. CDR3 DNA: TGCGCCAGCAGCCCCCGAGCCGCGGCGAACACCGGGGAGCTGTTTTTT.

The chain uses TRBV30 and TRBJ1-3; D perhaps matches TRBD1 (6 bases). The ends were cut back, 0 bases at V and 5 bases at J, with 11 bases in the middle. Germline-derived CDR1 and CDR2 are GTSNPN and SVGIG (reference sequence). This CDR3 has 14 amino acids. The CDR3 reads CAWSVQGGRNTIYF. DNA for the CDR3: TGTGCCTGGAGTGTACAGGGAGGGAGAAACACCATATATTTT. The complete variable domain, with remaining parts taken from reference TRBV30 and TRBJ1-3, reads SQTIHQWPATLVQPVGSPLSLECTVEGTSNPNLYWYRQAAGRGLQLLFYSVGIGQISSEVPQNLSASRPQDRQFILSSKKLLLSDSGFYLCAWSVQGGRNTIYFGEGSWLTVV.

The gene calls are TRBV18 and TRBJ2-5; TRBD1 matches 9 bases. V was pared by 1 base and J by 4 bases, with 7 bases of the junction left unmatched. The CDR3 loop spans 16 amino acids. CDR1 and CDR2 from the germline V gene are KGHSH and LQKENI. The CDR3 sequence is CASSPRTGVTVETQYF. The CDR3, as DNA: TGTGCCAGCTCACCACGGACAGGGGTGACCGTAGAGACCCAGTACTTC. Combining the CDR3 with reference TRBV18 and TRBJ2-5 gives the whole variable domain NAGVMQNPRHLVRRRGQEARLRCSPMKGHSHVYWYRQLPEEGLKFMVYLQKENIIDESGMPKERFSAEFPKEGPSILRIQQVVRGDSAAYFCASSPRTGVTVETQYFGPGTRLLVL.

V and J are TRBV5-4 and TRBJ1-4; 7 bases are a match to TRBD1. Germline trimming cut 4 bases from V and 6 bases from J; bases unmatched to any gene: 12. The CDR3 length is 16 residues. Germline loops: CDR1 SGHNT, CDR2 YYREEE (reference sequence). The CDR3 DNA follows: TGTGCCAGCAGCCAGGGGGTAGTCGGGACAGATGAAAAACTGTTTTTT. Protein: CASSQGVVGTDEKLFF.

This clone was recorded a few times. The J gene is TRBJ1-1, the V gene TRBV7-3; weak D call: TRBD1 (5 bases). Germline V gene lookup returns CDR1 SGHTA and CDR2 FQGTGA. This CDR3 spans 13 amino acids. V was clipped by 8 bases and J by 0 bases, with 10 bases between them. CDR3 coding DNA: TGTGCCAGCGGAAGGGGCATGAACACTGAAGCTTTCTTT. Protein sequence: CASGRGMNTEAFF.

For the CDR3, the DNA is TGTGCCAGCAGTTACTCTAGCGGGAGGGAGTATGAGCAGTTCTTC. Translating it yields CASSYSSGREYEQFF. This chain joins TRBV6-6 and TRBJ2-1; 11 positions match TRBD2. Germline V gene lookup returns CDR1 MNHNY and CDR2 SVGAGI (reference sequence). V shed 0 bases, J shed 8 bases, and the junction held 3 bases outside the gene matches. The CDR3 is made up of 15 amino acids.

The chain uses TRBV10-3 and TRBJ1-1, with 7 bases matching TRBD1. The CDR3 is 14 amino acids. Germline V gene data show CDR1 as ENHRY and CDR2 as SYGVKD. The J segment lost 2 bases and the V segment lost 6 bases, leaving 6 bases of the junction unmatched. The CDR3 loop is CAIREGARNTEAFF. CDR3 DNA: TGTGCCATCAGGGAGGGGGCGAGAAACACTGAAGCTTTCTTT.

The table lists this clone with a few counts. This chain connects TRBV28 to TRBJ2-3, with 11 bases aligning to TRBD2. Germline loops: CDR1 MDHEN, CDR2 SYDVKM. The CDR3 loop spans 12 amino acids. Unmatched junction bases numbered 4, after V lost 10 bases and J lost 7 bases. CDR3 residues: CATRLAGNTQYF. CDR3 bases: TGTGCCACCAGACTAGCGGGAAATACGCAGTATTTT.

This clone was observed at least ten times. V usage is TRBV28 and J usage is TRBJ1-5, with TRBD1 matching 9 bases. The CDR3 contains 15 residues. The germline V gene encodes CDR1 MDHEN and CDR2 SYDVKM. Trimming at V came to 5 bases and at J to 1 base, leaving 3 bases not matched to a gene. CDR3: CASSPQGASNQPQHF. In DNA form, the CDR3 reads TGTGCCAGCAGTCCACAGGGGGCAAGCAATCAGCCCCAGCATTTT.

The rearrangement links TRBV13 to TRBJ2-7, with D possibly matching TRBD2 (6 bases). Germline V gene sequence: CDR1 PRHDT, CDR2 FYEKMQ (reference sequence). Trimming left V 3 bases short and J 0 bases short, with 9 bases between. CDR3 length: 14 residues. The CDR3 reads CASSFAGFSYEQYF. The CDR3 nucleotides are TGTGCCAGCAGCTTCGCGGGGTTCTCCTACGAGCAGTACTTC. Full variable domain (missing parts from reference TRBV13 and TRBJ2-7): AAGVIQSPRHLIKEKRETATLKCYPIPRHDTVYWYQQGPGQDPQFLISFYEKMQSDKGSIPDRFSAQQFSDYHSELNMSSLELGDSALYFCASSFAGFSYEQYFGPGTRLTVT.

There are a few counts of this clone. The chain combines TRBV6-5 with TRBJ1-2, with 8 positions matching TRBD1. V was pared by 8 bases and J by 3 bases, with 11 bases of the junction left unmatched. CDR1 and CDR2 from the germline V gene are MNHEY and SVGAGI. The CDR3 has 15 amino acids. This CDR3 reads CASLARTGLYYGYTF. In nucleotides, the CDR3 is TGTGCCAGCCTTGCGCGGACAGGGCTATACTATGGCTACACCTTC.

The CDR3 DNA follows: TGCGCCAGCAGCTTACAGGCCGAGACAGACATTCAGTACTTC. As protein: CASSLQAETDIQYF. The chain links TRBV5-1 to TRBJ2-4, with D possibly being TRBD1 (5 bases). The CDR3 contains 14 residues. Germline V CDR1 and CDR2: SGHRS, YFSETQ. V was trimmed by 2 bases and J by 8 bases, leaving 14 bases between them.

This chain links TRBV20-1 with TRBJ1-2, with a weak D call TRBD1 (5 bases). The CDR3 runs to 10 residues. Trimming took 6 bases from V and 8 from J, leaving 10 bases between them. Germline V CDR1 and CDR2: DFQATT, SNEGSKA (reference sequence). CDR3 region: CSAQKGGYTF. The CDR3 nucleotides are TGCAGTGCACAGAAGGGGGGCTACACCTTC.

This clone was seen once. This rearrangement joins TRBV7-3 to TRBJ2-5; 7 nucleotides line up with TRBD2. Germline CDR1 SGHTA, CDR2 FQGTGA. V trimming: 3 bases; J trimming: 0 bases; junction bases outside the gene matches: 7. This CDR3 region has 16 residues. This chain's CDR3 is CASSFSASGYQETQYF. CDR3 sequence (DNA): TGTGCCAGCAGCTTCTCGGCTAGCGGATACCAAGAGACCCAGTACTTC.

This CDR3 is CASSQMDTISYGRHF. The CDR3 nucleotides read TGTGCCAGCAGCCAGATGGACACCATCAGCTATGGTCGGCATTTT. This chain uses TRBV4-2 with TRBJ1-5; perhaps TRBD1 as D (5 bases). V dropped 3 bases and J dropped 15 bases, with 24 bases sitting between them. The CDR3 is 15 amino acids. Germline V CDR1 and CDR2: LGHNA, YNFKEQ.

The rearrangement joins TRBV5-1 to TRBJ1-2; 8 bases match TRBD1. The junction had 7 bases not matched to a gene; V was cut back by 4 bases and J by 8 bases. Germline-derived CDR1 and CDR2 are SGHRS and YFSETQ. The CDR3 has 13 amino acids. CDR3 in DNA: TGCGCCAGCAGCCGAGACAGGGGTCACGGCTACACCTTC. It yields the protein CASSRDRGHGYTF.

Written as DNA, the CDR3 is TGCAGCTCGCAAACAGGGGACGAGCAGTACTTC. Translated: CSSQTGDEQYF. The V and J genes are TRBV29-1 and TRBJ2-7; 7 positions match TRBD1. CDR3 length: 11 amino acids. Trimming at V came to 8 bases and at J to 5 bases, leaving 6 bases not matched to a gene. Germline CDR1 and CDR2: SQVTM and ANQGSEA.

The CDR3, as DNA: TGTGCCAGCAGTTACTCTGGGACACCCTCCTATGGCTACACCTTC. It specifies CASSYSGTPSYGYTF. J is TRBJ1-2 and V is TRBV6-5; tentative D call: TRBD1 (6 bases). Deletions cut 0 bases from V and 4 bases from J, with 12 bases between. The CDR3 totals 15 residues. The germline gives CDR1 MNHEY, CDR2 SVGAGI.

CDR3 DNA sequence: TGTGCCATCAGTGAGGGGGGAGGAGGGCACGAGCAGTACTTC. It specifies CAISEGGGGHEQYF. The chain joins TRBV10-3 to TRBJ2-7; possible D gene TRBD2, 6 bases. This CDR3 spans 14 amino acids. CDR1 and CDR2 from the germline V gene are ENHRY and SYGVKD. V gave up 2 bases and J gave up 5 bases, with 13 bases separating them.

This clone was seen a handful of times. V usage is TRBV7-3 and J usage is TRBJ2-5; TRBD2 matches at 8 bases. J gave up 5 bases and V 5 bases, and 13 bases lay outside the gene matches. Germline loops: CDR1 SGHTA, CDR2 FQGTGA. The CDR3 is 16 amino acids. The CDR3 loop is CASSLHGRGGGETQYF. Here the CDR3 DNA reads TGTGCCAGCAGCCTCCACGGTCGGGGGGGCGGTGAGACCCAGTACTTC.

V gene TRBV9 combines with J gene TRBJ2-7, with D maybe TRBD1 (6 bases). Trimming left V 3 bases short and J 0 bases short, with 10 bases between. Germline CDR1 and CDR2: SGDLS and YYNGEE. The CDR3 has 14 residues. The CDR3 loop reads CASSATGNSYEQYF. CDR3 nucleotides: TGTGCCAGCAGCGCTACAGGGAACTCCTACGAGCAGTACTTC.

CDR3 nucleotides: TGTGCCAGCGCTTTGGACAGGACCCAAGAGACCCAGTACTTC. Translated, it gives CASALDRTQETQYF. The rearrangement uses TRBV6-1 and TRBJ2-5; 7 bases line up with TRBD1. CDR1 is MNHNS, CDR2 SASEGT, per germline. V gave up 8 bases and J gave up 1 base; unmatched junction bases: 7. The CDR3 is made up of 14 amino acids.

The genes are TRBV28 and TRBJ2-3; perhaps TRBD2 as D (5 bases). Germline assignment: CDR1 MDHEN and CDR2 SYDVKM. Trimming stripped 2 bases from V and 4 bases from J, with 16 bases between. The CDR3 totals 16 residues. The CDR3 DNA sequence: TGTGCCAGCAGTTTAAGAGTGGGAGCTAGGGCAGATACGCAGTATTTT. The encoded protein is CASSLRVGARADTQYF.

V usage is TRBV28 and J usage is TRBJ2-7; D not certain. CDR3 size: 11 residues. Germline-derived CDR1 and CDR2 are MDHEN and SYDVKM. The germline V and J ends were trimmed by 5 bases and 6 bases, with 8 bases remaining between them. In DNA, the CDR3 is TGTGCCAGCAGTCTTTCTACCGAGCAGTACTTC. As protein: CASSLSTEQYF.

This sequence joins TRBV6-6 and TRBJ2-2; maybe TRBD1 (6 bases). The V and J ends lost 6 bases and 7 bases respectively, with 12 bases between them. The CDR3 has 13 amino acids. In germline, CDR1 is MNHNY, CDR2 SVGAGI (reference sequence). CDR3 sequence reads: CASRSGDNGELFF. CDR3 sequence (DNA): TGTGCCAGCAGGTCAGGGGACAACGGGGAGCTGTTTTTT.

This clone was seen a few times. This sequence joins TRBV4-2 and TRBJ2-4; 9 nucleotides agree with TRBD2. CDR1 LGHNA and CDR2 YNFKEQ come from the germline V gene. This CDR3 region has 16 residues. V lost 5 bases, J lost 6 bases, and 11 bases stayed unmatched. The CDR3 spells CASSSGASGTLNIQYF. DNA of the CDR3: TGTGCCAGCAGCTCAGGGGCTAGCGGGACCCTAAACATTCAGTACTTC.

The J gene is TRBJ1-5, the V gene TRBV5-1, with D unresolved. Per germline, CDR1 SGHRS and CDR2 YFSETQ. There are 13 residues in the CDR3. V gave up 1 base and J gave up 5 bases, with 7 bases separating them. CDR3 protein: CASSLSPDQPQHF. The CDR3 DNA reads as TGCGCCAGCAGCTTGTCCCCTGATCAGCCCCAGCATTTT.

This clone came up a few times. This chain links TRBV5-6 with TRBJ2-5; D might be TRBD1 (6 bases). The CDR3 runs 15 residues. V was trimmed by 0 bases and J by 5 bases, leaving 14 bases between them. Per germline, CDR1 SGHDT and CDR2 YYEEEE. CDR3 nucleotide sequence: TGTGCCAGCAGCTTGGCCCTAACAGGGTACGAGACCCAGTACTTC. It encodes CASSLALTGYETQYF.

The CDR3, as DNA: TGTGCCAGCAGCAACCCCGGGACAGGGGGCGAGCATTTT. It is translated as CASSNPGTGGEHF. The chain employs TRBV28 and TRBJ1-5, with 12 bases identical to TRBD1. J lost 14 bases, V lost 6 bases, and 8 bases had no gene match. The CDR3 consists of 13 residues. From germline, CDR1 is MDHEN and CDR2 SYDVKM.

The chain employs TRBV6-6 and TRBJ1-5; no firm D call. The CDR3 is 14 residues long. The V end lost 0 bases, the J end lost 5 bases, and 8 bases lay between the germline ends. Per germline, CDR1 MNHNY and CDR2 SVGAGI (reference sequence). CDR3 protein: CASSYSRRDQPQHF. Here the CDR3 DNA reads TGTGCCAGCAGTTACTCGAGGCGGGATCAGCCCCAGCATTTT.

This clone came up a few times. This chain uses TRBV23-1 with TRBJ2-7; TRBD1 agrees at 9 bases. TRBV23-1 is known as an ORF, though its function is uncertain. V lost 6 bases, J lost 3 bases, and 9 bases stayed unmatched. The CDR3 totals 15 residues. As DNA, the CDR3 is TGCGCCAGCAGCACCACCGGGACAGGGCGCTACGAGCAGTACTTC. Translating it yields CASSTTGTGRYEQYF.